What follows is one TCR beta chain and its context. This receptor's antigen is unknown. Base quality data are lacking; no much larger clone is found one base away. This specimen comes from a study of shared clonotypes between healthy human individuals (dated by TCRdb to the early 2020s). In the study overall: The cohort included three men and two women between 18 and 49 years of age. The study deeply sequenced blood TCR repertoires of several healthy adults to estimate repertoire size and the extent of clonotype sharing between individuals. Per donor, leukapheresis produced somewhere between about 0.94 and 8.9 billion PBMCs. To increase sequencing depth and limit assay-specific biases, TCR repertoire library preparation and sequencing were carried out by different laboratories using diverse techniques. For each donor, three plates each were used for CD4 naive and CD4 memory, two plates were used for CD8 naive, and one plate was used for CD8 memory. The study at large found these results: Pairwise subsampling indicated that sequencing depth was expected to affect the degree of clonotype sharing among donors. Higher generation probabilities were observed for clonotypes shared by all four sorted-subset donors than for non-shared clonotypes. The small number of donors limited the genetic and exposure-history diversity represented. When a few donors were compared, the shared fraction of clonotypes was around 4.6% for naive CD4, over 3% for naive CD8, more than 2% for memory CD4, and less than 0.5% for memory CD8. Sampling was restricted to blood, and TCR repertoires in tissue are likely to differ from TCR repertoires in blood. Rarefaction of sorted-subset datasets indicated incomplete sequencing despite the large sequencing depth. Naive subsets generally had larger estimated clonotype richness than memory subsets did.

Using the deep immunoSEQ assay, TCR CDR3 regions were amplified from genomic DNA by multiplex PCR. Extracted genomic DNA from each cell subset was distributed evenly across all wells of several immunoSEQ 96-well plates, and each plate was treated as a replicate. For sorted subsets, roughly 200 ng of genomic DNA, equivalent to 25,000 to 35,000 T cell genomes, went into each replicate PCR. Purified libraries were quantified with a Qubit 3.0 fluorometer, sized on a Bioanalyzer 2100, and re-quantified with the KAPA Library Quantification kit. Each immunoSEQ 96-well plate was sequenced on its own single-read 150-cycle Illumina NextSeq 550 flow cell. The authors' pipeline ran thus. Because the immunoSEQ output included only junctional sequences and no quality scores, the filtering could not be the same as the filtering used for full-length reads. To assign V/J genes and CDR3, sequences were annotated using PyIR, a Python wrapper for IgBLAST v1.9, with IMGT germline references. Reads were filtered out if the reads had weak V/J assignments (E-value above 1e-6), no CDR3, stop codons, out-of-frame junctions, or ambiguous translated residues. A V3J clonotype was defined by an identical inferred V gene, J gene, and CDR3 amino acid sequence. The percentage overlap between two repertoires was calculated by dividing the number of shared unique clonotypes by the size of the smaller repertoire. Repertoire richness was assessed with RTK rarefaction, the Chao1 estimator, and Recon v2.1 estimates of unobserved clonotypes. Generation probabilities were computed with OLGA for all TCRbeta clonotypes obtained by the gDNA method from a handful of donors. As stored in TCRdb, this immuneACCESS dataset retains in-frame rearrangements with V and J assigned. A fraction of the clones does not appear; measured against another copy, unresolved V genes explain less than half of the discrepancy, and the remainder lacks a known reason. For V, J and clone size, that table is used; D and trimming come from the DNA. The sample table holds about 1.5 million clones, of which 95% to 99% were seen once. Of the sample, less than 0.55% falls within the top ten clones.

CDR1 and CDR2 were assigned from the germline V gene as SGDLS and YYNGEE. The CDR3, from cysteine to phenylalanine, totals 13 residues. This entry keeps only the CDR3 DNA: 39 bases, framed from base 1. The junction carries 6 bases between V and J, which are trimmed by 3 bases and 0 bases respectively. Healthy HIV-negative adults with no recently reported acute infections or vaccinations were included as donors. All donors were Caucasian adults living in Nashville, Tennessee, USA. Magnetic negative selection was used to enrich CD4+ T cells, after which naive cells were positively selected on CD45RA and the negative fraction became the memory subset. Blood was obtained by leukapheresis, after which PBMCs were separated by Ficoll-Histopaque density gradient centrifugation and cryopreserved in liquid nitrogen vapor phase. Purity and quantity of every magnetically sorted T cell population were checked by analytical flow cytometry. Each sorted fraction had its genomic DNA isolated and then quantified by UV absorbance on a Nanodrop 2000c.

This TCR came from a man aged 30 to 39 in good health. The chain joins TRBV9 to TRBJ2-5; no D gene is confidently identified. Sequenced sample: naive CD4+ T cells sorted from blood. Per the publication, the cell subset or site label means: CD45RA+ positively selected. The DNA reads TGTGCCAGCAGCGGTCGCAACCAAGAGACCCAGTACTTC. Translation gives CASSGRNQETQYF. With the portions outside the CDR3 filled from the reference TRBV9 and TRBJ2-5 genes, the complete variable region becomes DSGVTQTPKHLITATGQRVTLRCSPRSGDLSVYWYQQSLDQGLQFLIQYYNGEERAKGNILERFSAQQFPDLHSELNLSSLELGDSALYFCASSGRNQETQYFGPGTRLLVL.